This T cell receptor beta chain stems from a study of cytomegalovirus exposure and HLA in healthy donors. Study conclusions and caveats: Donors were assumed by presence/absence analyses to have roughly uniform sequencing depth. Analyzed later, association rates of TCRs varied across HLA loci, with DRB1 most and HLA-C fewest.

Those who donated were healthy bone marrow donors. A note on this clone: Its antigen is undetermined.

PCR involved 60 Vbeta and 13 Jbeta primers. The table came from immunoSEQ multiplex PCR; TCRdb's copy has only in-frame clones and leaves some out. The table records over 150,000 clones, roughly 80% of them present only once. CDR1 and CDR2 (germline): MGHRA, YSYEKL. V lost 3 bases to trimming and J lost 2 bases; unmatched junction nucleotides: 4. The CDR3 covers 16 residues. The sequencing sample was made of PBMCs. This chain uses TRBV4-1 with TRBJ2-1; 10 positions match TRBD1. The receptor's source is a woman aged 18-29 years in good health and CMV-seronegative. The CDR3: CASSHSGTGAYNEQFF. CDR3 nucleotide sequence: TGCGCCAGCAGCCATTCCGGGACAGGGGCCTACAATGAGCAGTTCTTC.